This T cell receptor beta chain was obtained from a study of T cell repertoires in cytomegalovirus infection. Study at large: Carrying CMV and the relevant HLA type showed in public TCR beta signatures.

As to this clonotype: No antigen is known for it.

The germline gives CDR1 SGHVS, CDR2 FNYEAQ. The CDR3 has 15 residues. The ends lost 5 bases at V and 7 bases at J; junction bases unmatched: 9. Study results and limitations: CMV carriers with the relevant HLA were identified by cumulative public TCR beta family frequency. HLA-C-restricted CMV clonotypes gave the most frequent clonotype in two of eight donors.

TCRdb reprocessed the reads via MiXCR and lists one record per CDR3 protein. The sample has about 360,000 distinct CDR3 sequences; 15% to 20% are singletons. This clonotype was sampled from a human donor in good health (CMV status not recorded). Some clones in this sample may be carry-over from other donors' samples. The V gene is TRBV7-6, the J gene TRBJ2-1; the match to TRBD2 covers 9 bases. Sequenced input: PBMCs. The CDR3 DNA is TGTGCCAGCAGCCTGATGGCTAGCGGGAAAAATGAGCAGTTCTTC. Protein product: CASSLMASGKNEQFF.